Listed below are T cell receptor beta chains from one sample, sequenced in a study of PD-1 blockade in classical Hodgkin lymphoma. Sequencing used immunoSEQ multiplex PCR; TCRdb keeps in-frame clones, though not all of them. Here the sample spans around 10,000 clones, about 80% being singletons. The sample consisted of peripheral blood mononuclear cells (PBMCs), taken at baseline. The receptors originated from a human donor with classical Hodgkin lymphoma. CDR3s include the opening cysteine and the closing phenylalanine or tryptophan. The D gene is left open where the match is weak. Clone size is stated in some rows and not others, as once, few, many or a class when expanded.

NA	TRBJ2-1	TRBD2	TRBV5-1	CASSSSGISYNEQFF	TGCGCCAGCAGCTCTAGCGGGATCTCCTACAATGAGCAGTTCTTC
once	TRBJ2-6	NA	TRBV5-6	CASSYLAGVPSSGANVLTF	TGTGCCAGCAGCTACCTGGCTGGGGTCCCAAGCTCTGGGGCCAACGTCCTGACTTTC
NA	TRBJ1-1	NA	TRBV19	CASSLGPEAFF	TGTGCCAGTAGCTTGGGACCTGAAGCTTTCTTT
NA	TRBJ2-1	NA	TRBV27	CASSLWGAGYNEQFF	TGTGCCAGCAGTTTATGGGGGGCTGGCTACAATGAGCAGTTCTTC
NA	TRBJ2-2	TRBD1	TRBV18	CASRQGHPGELFF	TGTGCCAGCCGACAGGGGCACCCCGGGGAGCTGTTTTTT
NA	TRBJ2-7	NA	TRBV5-3	CASSLGPSSLEEQYF	TGTGCCAGCAGCTTGGGGCCTAGCTCTCTGGAAGAGCAGTACTTC
NA	TRBJ2-1	TRBD2	TRBV4-2	CASSQDLGGLAGDNEQFF	TGTGCCAGCAGCCAAGATTTGGGGGGGCTAGCGGGAGATAATGAGCAGTTCTTC
NA	TRBJ2-1	TRBD2	TRBV5-4	CASSYGTSPNEQFF	TGTGCCAGCAGCTATGGGACTAGCCCCAATGAGCAGTTCTTC
few	TRBJ2-6	NA	TRBV19	CASRQISGANVLTF	TGTGCCAGTAGACAGATCTCTGGGGCCAACGTCCTGACTTTC
NA	TRBJ2-5	TRBD1	TRBV5-1	CASQTIPQGAETQYF	TGCGCCAGCCAAACTATTCCTCAGGGGGCAGAGACCCAGTACTTC
NA	TRBJ2-1	NA	TRBV7-9	CASRAPYSDNEQFF	TGTGCCAGCAGAGCCCCGTACTCGGACAATGAGCAGTTCTTC
NA	TRBJ2-3	TRBD2	TRBV4-2	CASSGTLLAGTSTDTQYF	TGTGCCAGCAGCGGAACATTACTAGCGGGAACTAGCACAGATACGCAGTATTTT
NA	TRBJ2-7	TRBD2	TRBV11-1	CASSLELAGSYEQYF	TGTGCCAGCAGCTTAGAACTAGCGGGATCCTACGAGCAGTACTTC
NA	TRBJ2-6	NA	TRBV18	CASSPPSGGRWSGANVLTF	TGTGCCAGCTCACCTCCTTCCGGCGGAAGGTGGTCTGGGGCCAACGTCCTGACTTTC
NA	TRBJ2-1	NA	TRBV19	CASSIGLAIAYNEQFF	TGTGCCAGTAGTATAGGGCTAGCGATTGCCTACAATGAGCAGTTCTTC
NA	TRBJ2-1	TRBD1	TRBV28	CASSLSGTGDYNEQFF	TGTGCCAGCAGCCTGAGCGGGACAGGGGATTACAATGAGCAGTTCTTC
once	TRBJ2-2	TRBD2	TRBV7-2	CASSLVAGATGELFF	TGTGCCAGCAGCTTAGTGGCGGGAGCCACCGGGGAGCTGTTTTTT
NA	TRBJ2-6	NA	TRBV15	CATSRTRTGSGANVLTF	TGTGCCACCAGCAGAACGAGGACCGGGTCGGGGGCCAACGTCCTGACTTTC
NA	TRBJ2-1	TRBD2	TRBV14	CASSRPRLAGVEEQFF	TGTGCCAGCAGCCGCCCCAGACTAGCGGGGGTGGAGGAGCAGTTCTTC
once	TRBJ2-7	NA	TRBV23-1	CASSQSSRGGGDEQYF	TGCGCCAGCAGTCAATCGTCGAGGGGTGGCGGGGACGAGCAGTACTTC
NA	TRBJ2-7	TRBD2	TRBV2	CASSKTSGRAGQVHEQYF	TGTGCCAGCAGTAAGACTAGCGGGAGAGCTGGACAGGTCCACGAGCAGTACTTC
NA	TRBJ2-7	NA	TRBV2	CATGAGRQPANEQYF	TGTGCCACCGGGGCGGGCAGGCAACCTGCCAACGAGCAGTACTTC